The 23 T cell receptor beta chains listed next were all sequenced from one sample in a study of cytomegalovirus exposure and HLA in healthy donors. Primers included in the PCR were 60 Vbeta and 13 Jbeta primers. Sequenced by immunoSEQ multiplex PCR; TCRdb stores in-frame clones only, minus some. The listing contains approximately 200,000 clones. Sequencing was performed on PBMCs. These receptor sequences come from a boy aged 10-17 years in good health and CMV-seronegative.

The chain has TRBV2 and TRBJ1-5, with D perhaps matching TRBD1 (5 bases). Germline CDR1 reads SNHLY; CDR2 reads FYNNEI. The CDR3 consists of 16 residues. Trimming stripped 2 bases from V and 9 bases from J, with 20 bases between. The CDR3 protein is CASSERQGGALGPQHF. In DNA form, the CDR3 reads TGTGCCAGCAGTGAAAGACAAGGAGGGGCGCTCGGGCCCCAGCATTTT.

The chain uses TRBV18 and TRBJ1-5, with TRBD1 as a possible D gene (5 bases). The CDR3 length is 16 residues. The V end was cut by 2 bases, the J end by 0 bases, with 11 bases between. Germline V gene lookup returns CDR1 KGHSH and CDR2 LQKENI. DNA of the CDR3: TGTGCCAGCTCACCAGGAGGGGTTAGTAGCAATCAGCCCCAGCATTTT. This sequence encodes CASSPGGVSSNQPQHF.

CDR3 amino acids: CASIPHGTGGTETQYF. DNA of the CDR3: TGTGCCAGCATCCCCCACGGGACAGGGGGTACAGAGACCCAGTACTTC. The chain joins TRBV7-9 to TRBJ2-5, with 11 bases lining up with TRBD1. This CDR3 spans 16 amino acids. Germline CDR1 and CDR2: SEHNR and FQNEAQ (reference sequence). V lost 7 bases to trimming and J lost 4 bases; unmatched junction nucleotides: 11.

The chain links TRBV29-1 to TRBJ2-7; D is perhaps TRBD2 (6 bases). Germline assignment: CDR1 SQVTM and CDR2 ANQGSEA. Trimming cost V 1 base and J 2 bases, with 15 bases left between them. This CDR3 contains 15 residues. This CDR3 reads CSVEGTEGSAYEQYF. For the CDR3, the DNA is TGCAGCGTTGAAGGGACGGAGGGGAGCGCCTACGAGCAGTACTTC.

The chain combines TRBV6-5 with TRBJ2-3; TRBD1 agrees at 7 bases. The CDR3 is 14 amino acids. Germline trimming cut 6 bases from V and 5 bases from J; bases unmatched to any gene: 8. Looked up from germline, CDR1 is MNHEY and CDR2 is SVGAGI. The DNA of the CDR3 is TGTGCCAGCAGGGCCGAGGGGGCTGGAGATACGCAGTATTTT. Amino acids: CASRAEGAGDTQYF.

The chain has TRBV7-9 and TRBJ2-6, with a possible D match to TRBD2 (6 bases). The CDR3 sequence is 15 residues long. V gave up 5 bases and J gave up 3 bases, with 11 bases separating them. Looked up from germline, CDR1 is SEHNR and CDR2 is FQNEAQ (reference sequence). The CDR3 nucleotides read TGTGCCAGCAGCGCCGGGGGTGGTGGGGCCAACGTCCTGACTTTC. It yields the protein CASSAGGGGANVLTF.

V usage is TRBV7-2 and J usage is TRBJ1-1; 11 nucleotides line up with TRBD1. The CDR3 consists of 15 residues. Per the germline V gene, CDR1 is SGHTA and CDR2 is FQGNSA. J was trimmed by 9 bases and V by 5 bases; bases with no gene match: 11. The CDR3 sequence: CASSILGQGAYQAFF. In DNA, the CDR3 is TGTGCCAGCAGCATCCTTGGACAGGGGGCGTATCAAGCTTTCTTT.

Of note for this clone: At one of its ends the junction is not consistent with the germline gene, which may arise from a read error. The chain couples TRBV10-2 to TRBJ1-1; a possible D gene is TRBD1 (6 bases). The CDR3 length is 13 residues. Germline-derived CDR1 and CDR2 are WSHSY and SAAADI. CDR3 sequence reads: CASSEKPVGATLF. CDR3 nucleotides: TGCGCCAGCAGTGAGAAACCTGTGGGGGCTACCCTTTTT.

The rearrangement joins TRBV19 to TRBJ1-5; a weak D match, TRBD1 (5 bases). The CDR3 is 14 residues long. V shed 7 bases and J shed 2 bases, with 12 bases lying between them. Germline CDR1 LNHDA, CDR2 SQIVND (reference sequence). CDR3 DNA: TGTGCCAGTATGTCGCAGGGTGGCAATCAGCCCCAGCATTTT. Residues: CASMSQGGNQPQHF.

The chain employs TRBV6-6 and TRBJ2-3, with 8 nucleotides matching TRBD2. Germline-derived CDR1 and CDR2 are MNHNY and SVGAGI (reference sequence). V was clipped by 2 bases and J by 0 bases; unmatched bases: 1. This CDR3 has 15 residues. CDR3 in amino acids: CASSYSGGSTDTQYF. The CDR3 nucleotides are TGTGCCAGCAGTTACAGCGGGGGAAGCACAGATACGCAGTATTTT.

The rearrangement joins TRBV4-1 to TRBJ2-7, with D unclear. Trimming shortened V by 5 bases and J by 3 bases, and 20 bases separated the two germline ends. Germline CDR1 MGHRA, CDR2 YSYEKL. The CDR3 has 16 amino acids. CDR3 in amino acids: CASSFLAGSPGYEQYF. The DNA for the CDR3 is TGCGCCAGCAGCTTCCTCGCCGGTTCTCCGGGCTACGAGCAGTACTTC.

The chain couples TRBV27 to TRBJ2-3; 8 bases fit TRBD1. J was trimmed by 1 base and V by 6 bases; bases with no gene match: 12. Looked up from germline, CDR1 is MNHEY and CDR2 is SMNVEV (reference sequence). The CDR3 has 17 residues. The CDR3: CASSLGLQGARTDTQYF. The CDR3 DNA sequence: TGTGCCAGCAGCCTCGGCCTTCAGGGGGCCCGCACAGATACGCAGTATTTT.

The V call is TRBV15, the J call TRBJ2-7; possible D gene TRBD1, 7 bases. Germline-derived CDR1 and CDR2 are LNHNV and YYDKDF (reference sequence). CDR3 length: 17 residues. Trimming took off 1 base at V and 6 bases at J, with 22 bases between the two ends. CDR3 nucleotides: TGTGCCACCAGCAGAGCGTATGGAGGGGGCAATGTAGTCGAGCAGTACTTC. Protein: CATSRAYGGGNVVEQYF.

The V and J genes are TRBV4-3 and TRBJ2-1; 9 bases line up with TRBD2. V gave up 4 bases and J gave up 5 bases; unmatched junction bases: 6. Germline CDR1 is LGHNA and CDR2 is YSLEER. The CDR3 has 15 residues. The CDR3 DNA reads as TGCGCCAGCAGCCCGAGCGGGGGGAACGACAATGAGCAGTTCTTC. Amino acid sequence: CASSPSGGNDNEQFF.

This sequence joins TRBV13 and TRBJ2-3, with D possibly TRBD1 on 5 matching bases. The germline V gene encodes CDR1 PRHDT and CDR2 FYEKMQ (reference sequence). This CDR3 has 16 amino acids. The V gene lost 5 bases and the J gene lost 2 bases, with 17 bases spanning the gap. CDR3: CASSRTGLHITDTQYF. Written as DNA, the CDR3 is TGTGCCAGCAGCAGAACAGGTCTGCATATCACAGATACGCAGTATTTT.

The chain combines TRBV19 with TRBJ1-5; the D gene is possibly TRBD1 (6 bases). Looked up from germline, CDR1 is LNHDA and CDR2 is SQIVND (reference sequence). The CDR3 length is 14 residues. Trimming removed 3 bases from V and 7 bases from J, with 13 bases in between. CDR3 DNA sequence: TGTGCCAGTAGTATTTCCAGGGGAAGCCAGCCCCAGCATTTT. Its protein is CASSISRGSQPQHF.

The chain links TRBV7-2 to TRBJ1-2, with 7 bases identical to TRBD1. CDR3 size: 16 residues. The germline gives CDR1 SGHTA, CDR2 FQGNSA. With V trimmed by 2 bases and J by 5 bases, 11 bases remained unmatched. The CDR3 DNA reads TGTGCCAGCAGCTTAAGAGGGGACAGAATTCAGTATGGCTACACCTTC. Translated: CASSLRGDRIQYGYTF. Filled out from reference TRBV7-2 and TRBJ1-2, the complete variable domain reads GAGVSQSPSNKVTEKGKDVELRCDPISGHTALYWYRQSLGQGLEFLIYFQGNSAPDKSGLPSDRFSAERTGGSVSTLTIQRTQQEDSAVYLCASSLRGDRIQYGYTFGSGTRLTVV.

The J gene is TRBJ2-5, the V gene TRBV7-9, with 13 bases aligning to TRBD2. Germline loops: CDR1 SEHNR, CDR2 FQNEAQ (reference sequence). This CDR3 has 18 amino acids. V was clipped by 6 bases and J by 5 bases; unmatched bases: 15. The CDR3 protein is CASSLNRLGLAGAETQYF. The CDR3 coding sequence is TGTGCCAGCAGTCTTAACCGCCTCGGACTAGCGGGGGCCGAGACCCAGTACTTC.

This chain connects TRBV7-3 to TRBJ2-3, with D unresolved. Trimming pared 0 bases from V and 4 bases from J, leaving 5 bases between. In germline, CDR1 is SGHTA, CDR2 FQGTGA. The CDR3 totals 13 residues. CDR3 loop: CASSLTEPDTQYF. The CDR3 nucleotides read TGTGCCAGCAGCTTAACGGAGCCAGATACGCAGTATTTT.

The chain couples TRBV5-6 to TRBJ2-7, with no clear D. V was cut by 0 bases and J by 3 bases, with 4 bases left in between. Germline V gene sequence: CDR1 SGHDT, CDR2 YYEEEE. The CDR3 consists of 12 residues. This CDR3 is CASSLVHYEQYF. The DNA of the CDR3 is TGTGCCAGCAGCTTGGTTCACTACGAGCAGTACTTC.

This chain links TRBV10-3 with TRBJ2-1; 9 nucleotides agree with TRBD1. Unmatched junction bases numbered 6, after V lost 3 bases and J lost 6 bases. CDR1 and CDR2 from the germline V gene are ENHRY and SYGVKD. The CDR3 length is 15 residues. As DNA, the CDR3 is TGTGCCATCAGTGATCCTGACAGGGGGGTCAATGAGCAGTTCTTC. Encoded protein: CAISDPDRGVNEQFF.

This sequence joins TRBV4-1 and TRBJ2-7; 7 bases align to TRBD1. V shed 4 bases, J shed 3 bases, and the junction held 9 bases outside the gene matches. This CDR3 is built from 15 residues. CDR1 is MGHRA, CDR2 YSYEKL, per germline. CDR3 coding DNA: TGCGCCAGCAGCCCTCCGGACAGGCGGAACTACGAGCAGTACTTC. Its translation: CASSPPDRRNYEQYF.

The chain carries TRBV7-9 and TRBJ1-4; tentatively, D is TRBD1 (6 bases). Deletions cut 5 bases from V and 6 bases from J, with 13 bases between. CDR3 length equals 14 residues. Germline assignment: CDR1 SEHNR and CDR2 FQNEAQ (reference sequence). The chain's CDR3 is CASSPTGRDEKLFF. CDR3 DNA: TGTGCCAGCAGCCCCACAGGGCGGGATGAAAAACTGTTTTTT.